One sample yielded the 27 T cell receptor beta chains listed below, sequenced in a study of cytomegalovirus exposure and HLA in healthy donors. Primers included in the PCR were 60 Vbeta and 13 Jbeta primers. TCRdb's table, derived via immunoSEQ multiplex PCR, lists solely in-frame clones and lacks some. Among around 180,000 clones, 84% were seen once, and the ten largest hold more than 4%. Sequenced material: PBMCs. The source of these receptors is a girl between 10 and 17 years old in good health and CMV-seropositive.

V is TRBV7-9 and J is TRBJ1-1; weak D call: TRBD1 (5 bases). The CDR3 extends over 13 amino acids. Germline V CDR1 and CDR2: SEHNR, FQNEAQ (reference sequence). Trimming stripped 5 bases from V and 4 bases from J, with 11 bases between. This CDR3 reads CASSRQGGTEAFF. The CDR3 nucleotides read TGTGCCAGCAGCAGGCAGGGAGGCACTGAAGCTTTCTTT. Based on the CDR3 plus reference TRBV7-9 and TRBJ1-1, the full variable domain is DTGVSQNPRHKITKRGQNVTFRCDPISEHNRLYWYRQTLGQGPEFLTYFQNEAQLEKSRLLSDRFSAERPKGSFSTLEIQRTEQGDSAMYLCASSRQGGTEAFFGQGTRLTVV.

The gene calls are TRBV7-9 and TRBJ1-2; no firm D call. Germline V lookup: CDR1 SEHNR, CDR2 FQNEAQ (reference sequence). This CDR3 contains 14 residues. V lost 2 bases to trimming and J lost 7 bases, with 14 bases between them. CDR3 in DNA: TGTGCCAGCAGCTTATTCGAGGGCATAAGTGGCTACACCTTC. This encodes CASSLFEGISGYTF.

This rearrangement joins TRBV18 to TRBJ1-1; D is unclear. Germline V gene data show CDR1 as KGHSH and CDR2 as LQKENI. Trimming removed 1 base from V and 6 bases from J, with 21 bases in between. The CDR3 is made up of 17 amino acids. CDR3 coding DNA: TGTGCCAGCTCACCACTCTTTACCGGAGAGCGAGGATCTGAAGCTTTCTTT. This translates into CASSPLFTGERGSEAFF.

This chain joins TRBV5-5 and TRBJ1-1; TRBD1 matches at 7 bases. V lost 4 bases, J lost 4 bases, and 10 bases stayed unmatched. The length of the CDR3 is 15 residues. Germline values: CDR1 SGHKS, CDR2 YYEKEE (reference sequence). The CDR3 DNA reads as TGTGCCAGCAGCCTTACAGGGGTTCCCCGCACTGAAGCTTTCTTT. Translation gives CASSLTGVPRTEAFF. The full variable domain, in which reference TRBV5-5 and TRBJ1-1 provide the parts outside the CDR3, is DAGVTQSPTHLIKTRGQQVTLRCSPISGHKSVSWYQQVLGQGPQFIFQYYEKEERGRGNFPDRFSARQFPNYSSELNVNALLLGDSALYLCASSLTGVPRTEAFFGQGTRLTVV.

This clone was observed a single time. The chain is built from TRBV11-3 and TRBJ1-6; D not certain. The CDR3 covers 16 residues. Trimming cost V 5 bases and J 4 bases, with 15 bases left between them. Germline-derived CDR1 and CDR2 are SGHNT and YENEEA. CDR3 coding DNA: TGTGCCAGCAGCGTCCGATCACTGATTTATAATTCACCCCTCCACTTT. Translation gives CASSVRSLIYNSPLHF.

The table lists this clone with a count of one. V usage is TRBV12-5 and J usage is TRBJ1-1; 9 positions agree with TRBD1. Trimming removed 0 bases from V and 5 bases from J; junction bases left unmatched: 10. The CDR3 covers 17 residues. Germline CDR1 LGHNT, CDR2 FRNRAP. The CDR3 is CASGLVRTGEVRTEAFF. DNA of the CDR3: TGTGCTAGTGGTTTGGTAAGGACAGGGGAGGTGAGAACTGAAGCTTTCTTT. Supplemented by reference TRBV12-5 and TRBJ1-1, the full variable domain reads DARVTQTPRHKVTEMGQEVTMRCQPILGHNTVFWYRQTMMQGLELLAYFRNRAPLDDSGMPKDRFSAEMPDATLATLKIQPSEPRDSAVYFCASGLVRTGEVRTEAFFGQGTRLTVV.

V usage is TRBV27 and J usage is TRBJ1-4, with D unresolved. The V and J ends lost 6 bases and 5 bases respectively, with 10 bases between them. The V gene's germline CDR1 is MNHEY and CDR2 SMNVEV (reference sequence). The CDR3 extends over 13 amino acids. The CDR3 DNA sequence: TGTGCCAGCAGGCGGGAGGGCAATGAAAAACTGTTTTTT. Translation gives CASRREGNEKLFF.

This clone came up a few times. The chain combines TRBV5-6 with TRBJ1-3; D remains unclear. The CDR3 runs 16 residues. Germline-derived CDR1 and CDR2 are SGHDT and YYEEEE. Deletions cut 0 bases from V and 0 bases from J, with 10 bases between. This CDR3 reads CASSLADGSSGNTIYF. CDR3 DNA: TGTGCCAGCAGCTTGGCCGACGGGAGCTCTGGAAACACCATATATTTT.

The rearrangement uses TRBV6-5 and TRBJ1-1, with D possibly being TRBD1 (5 bases). V was trimmed by 7 bases and J by 4 bases, leaving 13 bases between them. The CDR3 covers 13 residues. In germline, CDR1 is MNHEY, CDR2 SVGAGI. The CDR3 reads CASTSPGGTEAFF. CDR3 nucleotide sequence: TGTGCCAGCACCTCCCCGGGGGGCACTGAAGCTTTCTTT.

The gene calls are TRBV18 and TRBJ2-1; the D is unclear. CDR1 KGHSH and CDR2 LQKENI come from the germline V gene. The CDR3 has 15 amino acids. Trimming took off 0 bases at V and 8 bases at J, with 14 bases between the two ends. The CDR3 sequence is CASSPPLEDPHEQFF. The CDR3, as DNA: TGTGCCAGCTCACCACCCCTAGAAGACCCCCATGAGCAGTTCTTC.

This clone was observed a handful of times. The V gene is TRBV5-1, the J gene TRBJ2-3; D is ambiguous. The V gene lost 0 bases and the J gene lost 4 bases, with 6 bases spanning the gap. There are 13 residues in the CDR3. CDR1 is SGHRS and CDR2 is YFSETQ in the germline V gene. CDR3 nucleotide sequence: TGCGCCAGCAGCTTGGATGTCTCAGATACGCAGTATTTT. Translating gives CASSLDVSDTQYF. Complete variable domain (other parts from reference TRBV5-1 and TRBJ2-3): KAGVTQTPRYLIKTRGQQVTLSCSPISGHRSVSWYQQTPGQGLQFLFEYFSETQRNKGNFPGRFSGRQFSNSRSEMNVSTLELGDSALYLCASSLDVSDTQYFGPGTRLTVL.

This chain connects TRBV6-1 to TRBJ1-4; tentatively, D is TRBD1 (6 bases). V was pared by 6 bases and J by 2 bases, with 13 bases between. CDR3 length: 15 residues. CDR1 and CDR2 (germline): MNHNS, SASEGT. In nucleotides, the CDR3 is TGTGCCAGCAGGTCTGGGGGGGCCACTAATGAAAAACTGTTTTTT. Its translation: CASRSGGATNEKLFF.

The gene calls are TRBV19 and TRBJ2-7; TRBD2 matches 8 bases. V was pared by 4 bases and J by 4 bases, with 12 bases of the junction left unmatched. Germline V gene data show CDR1 as LNHDA and CDR2 as SQIVND (reference sequence). The CDR3 covers 16 residues. The CDR3 reads CASSNPTRGGMYEQYF. CDR3 bases: TGTGCCAGTAGTAACCCCACTCGCGGGGGGATGTACGAGCAGTACTTC.

Only a few counts were recorded for this clone. The chain uses TRBV29-1 and TRBJ2-5; a weak D match, TRBD2 (5 bases). V dropped 3 bases and J dropped 2 bases, with 16 bases sitting between them. CDR1 is SQVTM, CDR2 ANQGSEA, per germline. This CDR3 spans 15 amino acids. The CDR3 loop reads CSVDTYGRGQETQYF. CDR3 DNA sequence: TGCAGCGTTGACACTTATGGCCGGGGACAAGAGACCCAGTACTTC.

V and J are TRBV7-3 and TRBJ1-1; D gene ambiguous. V gave up 3 bases and J gave up 3 bases, with 8 bases separating them. The CDR3 has 13 amino acids. Germline loops: CDR1 SGHTA, CDR2 FQGTGA. The CDR3: CASSLRGYTEAFF. The CDR3 bases are TGTGCCAGCAGCTTGCGCGGTTACACTGAAGCTTTCTTT.

The chain couples TRBV19 to TRBJ1-2, with 9 positions matching TRBD1. The CDR3 consists of 19 residues. The V gene end was trimmed by 2 bases and the J gene end by 2 bases; junction bases not matched to a gene: 15. Germline V gene sequence: CDR1 LNHDA, CDR2 SQIVND (reference sequence). The CDR3 loop reads CASSILAWPGTGTNYGYTF. The CDR3 DNA reads TGTGCCAGTAGTATATTGGCTTGGCCGGGGACAGGGACCAACTATGGCTACACCTTC.

The rearrangement links TRBV10-3 to TRBJ1-6; weak D call: TRBD1 (5 bases). V gave up 0 bases and J gave up 11 bases, with 8 bases separating them. Looked up from germline, CDR1 is ENHRY and CDR2 is SYGVKD. The CDR3 length is 13 residues. This CDR3 reads CAISESAGTPLHF. The DNA for the CDR3 is TGTGCCATCAGTGAGTCGGCAGGGACACCCCTCCACTTT.

The gene calls are TRBV19 and TRBJ1-4, with D maybe TRBD1 (6 bases). Germline loops: CDR1 LNHDA, CDR2 SQIVND (reference sequence). Trimming shortened V by 3 bases and J by 7 bases, and 15 bases separated the two germline ends. The CDR3 is 15 residues long. The CDR3 sequence: CASSMSGGEGEKLFF. The CDR3 DNA is TGTGCCAGTAGTATGTCGGGGGGCGAAGGTGAAAAACTGTTTTTT.

The V call is TRBV9, the J call TRBJ1-1; 7 bases fit TRBD1. V gave up 4 bases and J gave up 7 bases; unmatched junction bases: 7. Germline-derived CDR1 and CDR2 are SGDLS and YYNGEE. This CDR3 region has 13 residues. The CDR3 is CASSPDRADEAFF. In DNA form, the CDR3 reads TGTGCCAGCAGCCCCGACAGGGCAGATGAAGCTTTCTTT.

This chain uses TRBV6-1 with TRBJ2-2; possibly TRBD2 for D (6 bases). This CDR3 region has 17 residues. The germline V gene has CDR1 MNHNS and CDR2 SASEGT. The V and J ends lost 0 bases and 4 bases respectively, with 15 bases between them. The CDR3: CASSEAVGGGSTGELFF. The CDR3 DNA reads as TGTGCCAGCAGTGAAGCGGTGGGGGGTGGTAGCACCGGGGAGCTGTTTTTT.

The chain is built from TRBV2 and TRBJ2-1, with TRBD2 matching over 11 bases. This CDR3 is 16 amino acids long. Germline V CDR1 and CDR2: SNHLY, FYNNEI. The junction had 4 bases not matched to a gene; V was cut back by 6 bases and J by 0 bases. The CDR3 region is CASRILAGGSYNEQFF. The CDR3 DNA is TGTGCCAGCAGGATTCTAGCGGGGGGCTCCTACAATGAGCAGTTCTTC.

The gene calls are TRBV5-1 and TRBJ1-1; D gene ambiguous. The V and J ends lost 4 bases and 0 bases respectively, with 13 bases between them. From germline, CDR1 is SGHRS and CDR2 YFSETQ. The CDR3 sequence is 15 residues long. The chain's CDR3 is CASSVGPGMNTEAFF. CDR3 bases: TGCGCCAGCAGCGTTGGACCGGGGATGAACACTGAAGCTTTCTTT.

CDR3 residues: CASNPRTGGYTF. CDR3 nucleotide sequence: TGTGCCAGCAACCCTCGGACAGGGGGCTACACCTTC. The chain has TRBV7-9 and TRBJ1-2, with TRBD1 matching 8 bases. CDR3 length: 12 residues. Germline V gene data show CDR1 as SEHNR and CDR2 as FQNEAQ (reference sequence). The ends lost 7 bases at V and 8 bases at J; junction bases unmatched: 6.

CDR3 coding DNA: TGTGCCAGTAGTATCCCAGGGGGCAGTAACACTGAAGCTTTCTTT. This encodes CASSIPGGSNTEAFF. This sequence joins TRBV19 and TRBJ1-1; 8 bases match TRBD1. CDR1 is LNHDA, CDR2 SQIVND, per germline (reference sequence). The CDR3 extends over 15 amino acids. With 3 bases clipped from V and 2 bases from J, the junction kept 5 bases outside the gene matches.

The chain carries TRBV25-1 and TRBJ1-2; 7 nucleotides agree with TRBD1. Looked up from germline, CDR1 is MGHDK and CDR2 is SYGVNS. Germline trimming cut 5 bases from V and 3 bases from J; bases unmatched to any gene: 3. The CDR3 contains 13 residues. The CDR3 region is CASSQGTDYGYTF. The CDR3 DNA follows: TGTGCCAGCAGTCAAGGGACAGACTATGGCTACACCTTC.

The genes are TRBV9 and TRBJ2-1; D perhaps matches TRBD2 (7 bases). The CDR3 has 14 amino acids. The ends were cut back, 7 bases at V and 5 bases at J, with 16 bases in the middle. Germline V gene sequence: CDR1 SGDLS, CDR2 YYNGEE. CDR3: CASGGGGLNNEQFF. Written as DNA, the CDR3 is TGTGCCAGCGGCGGCGGGGGCCTAAACAATGAGCAGTTCTTC.

This clone was found a few times. This chain uses TRBV5-4 with TRBJ2-7, with 7 bases identical to TRBD1. V shed 2 bases and J 5 bases; nucleotides not matched to a gene: 7. CDR1 and CDR2 (germline): SGHNT, YYREEE (reference sequence). The CDR3 sequence is 14 residues long. CDR3 protein: CASSFPDRVNEQYF. In DNA, the CDR3 is TGTGCCAGCAGCTTCCCCGACAGGGTCAACGAGCAGTACTTC.